This is a list of T cell receptor beta chains from one sample in a study of CD8+ T cells in alopecia areata. Measured with immunoSEQ multiplex PCR; TCRdb has only the in-frame clones, and not every one. Of more than 150,000 clones in the sample, 58% were seen once. The source material was CD8+ T cells sorted from blood, sampled at week 24, from a patient treated with tofacitinib. The receptors were gathered from a human donor with alopecia areata. The CDR3 runs from the conserved cysteine through the conserved F or W. A D gene is named only where the DNA matches it firmly. Only some rows state a clone size, as once, few, many or a class for expanded clones.

v_call: TRBV29-1; d_call: NA; clone_size: few; j_call: TRBJ1-1; cdr3_nt: TGCAGCGTTGGGGCTTTAGGCAGGGCCACTCTAGCTTTCTTT; cdr3_aa: CSVGALGRATLAFF
v_call: TRBV15; d_call: NA; clone_size: NA; j_call: TRBJ1-6; cdr3_nt: TGTGCCACCAGCTTCTCACGGGTTAATTCACCCCTCCACTTT; cdr3_aa: CATSFSRVNSPLHF
v_call: TRBV5-1; d_call: NA; clone_size: NA; j_call: TRBJ2-4; cdr3_nt: TGCGCCAGCAGCTCCACCTCCCCGCCGGGATCGGCAGGCAAAAACATTCAGTACTTC; cdr3_aa: CASSSTSPPGSAGKNIQYF
v_call: TRBV7-9; d_call: NA; clone_size: NA; j_call: TRBJ2-7; cdr3_nt: TGTGCCAGCAGCTTAGCGCCACACGAGCAGTACTTC; cdr3_aa: CASSLAPHEQYF
v_call: TRBV6-5; d_call: NA; clone_size: NA; j_call: TRBJ1-2; cdr3_nt: TGTGCCAGCAGTTACCCCAGGGGAGAAGGCTACACCTTC; cdr3_aa: CASSYPRGEGYTF
v_call: TRBV11-2; d_call: NA; clone_size: NA; j_call: TRBJ2-1; cdr3_nt: TGTGCCAGCAGAGAGGGGGCTAGCGGTAACAATGAGCAGTTCTTC; cdr3_aa: CASREGASGNNEQFF
v_call: TRBV5-6; d_call: NA; clone_size: NA; j_call: TRBJ1-5; cdr3_nt: TGTGCCAGCAACTTCGACAATCAGCCCCAGCATTTT; cdr3_aa: CASNFDNQPQHF
v_call: TRBV5-1; d_call: TRBD1; clone_size: NA; j_call: TRBJ1-5; cdr3_nt: TGCGCCAGCAGTGCAGGGGACAGGGGGATTACTCAGCCCCAGCATTTT; cdr3_aa: CASSAGDRGITQPQHF
v_call: TRBV7-9; d_call: TRBD1; clone_size: NA; j_call: TRBJ1-2; cdr3_nt: TGTGCCAGCAGCCATGGACAGGGTCCTGGCTACACCTTC; cdr3_aa: CASSHGQGPGYTF
v_call: TRBV5-4; d_call: TRBD2; clone_size: NA; j_call: TRBJ2-3; cdr3_nt: TGTGCCAGCAGCCGCCAGGTCCTAGCGGGGTACACAGATACGCAGTATTTT; cdr3_aa: CASSRQVLAGYTDTQYF
v_call: TRBV23-1; d_call: NA; clone_size: NA; j_call: TRBJ1-1; cdr3_nt: TGCGCCAGCAGCCACCTACCGGGCCATACCTCCGAGGCTTTCTTT; cdr3_aa: CASSHLPGHTSEAFF
v_call: TRBV30; d_call: NA; clone_size: NA; j_call: TRBJ2-3; cdr3_nt: TGTGCCTGGAGCCGGGGGACAAGAGCAGATACGCAGTATTTT; cdr3_aa: CAWSRGTRADTQYF
v_call: TRBV7-9; d_call: TRBD1; clone_size: NA; j_call: TRBJ2-3; cdr3_nt: TGTGCCAGCAGCCCATTGGACAGGACAAACACAGATACGCAGTATTTT; cdr3_aa: CASSPLDRTNTDTQYF
v_call: TRBV2; d_call: NA; clone_size: NA; j_call: TRBJ2-1; cdr3_nt: TGTGCCAGCAGTGATCGTGAGCAGTTCTTC; cdr3_aa: CASSDREQFF
v_call: TRBV20-1; d_call: NA; clone_size: NA; j_call: TRBJ1-1; cdr3_nt: TGCAGTGCTAGCGGTTCCACTGAAGCTTTCTTT; cdr3_aa: CSASGSTEAFF
v_call: TRBV10-2; d_call: NA; clone_size: few; j_call: TRBJ2-7; cdr3_nt: TGCGCCAGCGCGGACTACGAGCAGTACTTC; cdr3_aa: CASADYEQYF
v_call: TRBV25-1; d_call: NA; clone_size: NA; j_call: TRBJ1-6; cdr3_nt: TGTGCCAGCAGTGGAAGGGGTGGGATCTATAATTCACCCCTCCACTTT; cdr3_aa: CASSGRGGIYNSPLHF
v_call: TRBV29-1; d_call: NA; clone_size: NA; j_call: TRBJ1-2; cdr3_nt: TGCAGCGTTGAAAATCCCGCAGGGGCCAGAAAATATGGCTACACCTTC; cdr3_aa: CSVENPAGARKYGYTF
v_call: TRBV4-1; d_call: NA; clone_size: NA; j_call: TRBJ2-7; cdr3_nt: TGCGCCAGCAGCCAAGAAGGGGGGGCCGACGAGCAGTACTTC; cdr3_aa: CASSQEGGADEQYF
v_call: TRBV11-2; d_call: NA; clone_size: NA; j_call: TRBJ2-2; cdr3_nt: TGTGCCAGCAGCTTAGACCCCCTGGTTGGGGAGCTGTTTTTT; cdr3_aa: CASSLDPLVGELFF
v_call: TRBV5-1; d_call: NA; clone_size: NA; j_call: TRBJ2-3; cdr3_nt: TGCGCCAGCAGCTTGAGTGATTCAGATACGCAGTATTTT; cdr3_aa: CASSLSDSDTQYF
v_call: TRBV6-5; d_call: NA; clone_size: NA; j_call: TRBJ1-6; cdr3_nt: TGTGCCAGCCACCCCCGGGAATTTAATTCACCCCTCCACTTT; cdr3_aa: CASHPREFNSPLHF
v_call: TRBV27; d_call: NA; clone_size: NA; j_call: TRBJ1-1; cdr3_nt: TGTGCCAGCAGTTTACGTTGGCAGGGGAACACTGAAGCTTTCTTT; cdr3_aa: CASSLRWQGNTEAFF